Presented here are 2 T cell receptor beta chains from one specimen sequenced in a study of cytomegalovirus exposure and HLA in healthy donors. It was with 60 Vbeta and 13 Jbeta primers that the PCR ran. Clones were read by immunoSEQ multiplex PCR, and TCRdb kept only the in-frame ones, dropping some. The sample yields 140,000 to 150,000 clones, of which the top ten take up about 1.6%. The sample comprised PBMCs. These receptors originate from a woman between 50 and 59 years old in good health and CMV-seronegative.

V gene TRBV10-1 combines with J gene TRBJ1-5; 7 positions match TRBD1. The V gene's germline CDR1 is WNHNN and CDR2 SYGVQD (reference sequence). This CDR3 has 16 amino acids. After removal of 4 bases from V and 4 bases from J, the junction contained 10 bases not matched to a gene. The CDR3 region is CASSARGPKRNQPQHF. The DNA of the CDR3 is TGCGCCAGCAGTGCGAGGGGGCCCAAGAGGAATCAGCCCCAGCATTTT.

The chain recombines TRBV19 with TRBJ2-1, with TRBD2 matching over 9 bases. The CDR3 sequence is 14 residues long. The V gene end was trimmed by 10 bases and the J gene end by 7 bases; junction bases not matched to a gene: 11. Germline V gene sequence: CDR1 LNHDA, CDR2 SQIVND (reference sequence). CDR3 sequence reads: CATDPGTSSNEQFF. In DNA, the CDR3 is TGTGCCACGGACCCCGGGACTAGCTCGAATGAGCAGTTCTTC.